A selection of T cell receptor beta chains follows, all from one sample in a study of T cells in Graves' hyperthyroidism and ophthalmopathy. TCRdb analysed the multiplex PCR reads with MiXCR anew, one entry per CDR3 protein. The table includes about 600,000 distinct CDR3 sequences, about 14% detected once. Sequenced: blood. The receptors come from a woman aged 45-59 years with Graves' ophthalmopathy. CDR3s include the opening cysteine and the closing phenylalanine or tryptophan. Each record gives: D gene, J gene, V gene, CDR3 protein. D genes are given only for firm matches.

D gene: -; J gene: TRBJ2-7; V gene: TRBV5-6; CDR3 protein: CASSFLSQAHYEQYF
D gene: -; J gene: TRBJ1-3; V gene: TRBV6-6; CDR3 protein: CASSYRGDGNTIYF
D gene: TRBD1; J gene: TRBJ2-7; V gene: TRBV6-5; CDR3 protein: CASSYGTGGSYEQYF
D gene: TRBD1; J gene: TRBJ2-7; V gene: TRBV29-1; CDR3 protein: CSVETGGGGYEQYF
D gene: -; J gene: TRBJ2-3; V gene: TRBV20-1; CDR3 protein: CSALGDPSTDTQYF
D gene: -; J gene: TRBJ2-1; V gene: TRBV5-5; CDR3 protein: CASSLWDGVGEQFF
D gene: TRBD1; J gene: TRBJ1-2; V gene: TRBV28; CDR3 protein: CASNGQTGGYGYTF
D gene: -; J gene: TRBJ1-1; V gene: TRBV25-1; CDR3 protein: CASSAPTGIAEAFF
D gene: -; J gene: TRBJ1-3; V gene: TRBV19; CDR3 protein: CASEDRPGNTIYF
D gene: -; J gene: TRBJ1-2; V gene: TRBV28; CDR3 protein: CASSPSGGRYYGYTF
D gene: TRBD1; J gene: TRBJ2-1; V gene: TRBV9; CDR3 protein: CASSEDRVINNEQFF
D gene: -; J gene: TRBJ2-3; V gene: TRBV12-3/TRBV12-4; CDR3 protein: CASSLRANTQYF
D gene: -; J gene: TRBJ2-1; V gene: TRBV7-2; CDR3 protein: CASSLGPHNEQFF
D gene: -; J gene: TRBJ1-1; V gene: TRBV7-2; CDR3 protein: CASSLEFGQLAFF
D gene: -; J gene: TRBJ2-3; V gene: TRBV3-2; CDR3 protein: CASSQDLAGGKDTQYF
D gene: -; J gene: TRBJ1-4; V gene: TRBV20-1; CDR3 protein: CSAADRSNEKLFF
D gene: TRBD2; J gene: TRBJ2-1; V gene: TRBV6-2/TRBV6-3; CDR3 protein: CASSEAASGSSEQFF
D gene: -; J gene: TRBJ2-3; V gene: TRBV20-1; CDR3 protein: CSARDRAFGTDTQYF
D gene: TRBD1; J gene: TRBJ1-1; V gene: TRBV30; CDR3 protein: CAWSVWGTVNTEAFF
D gene: -; J gene: TRBJ2-7; V gene: TRBV11-2; CDR3 protein: CASSFLGTDEQYF
D gene: -; J gene: TRBJ1-1; V gene: TRBV6-2/TRBV6-3; CDR3 protein: CANRPPGRQPMKAFF
D gene: -; J gene: TRBJ1-5; V gene: TRBV7-3; CDR3 protein: CASSNGKGWDLYYQPQHF
D gene: TRBD2; J gene: TRBJ2-7; V gene: TRBV20-1; CDR3 protein: CSATMRGLAGFEQYF
D gene: TRBD1; J gene: TRBJ1-6; V gene: TRBV7-2; CDR3 protein: CASSLGAGTGSGDSPLHF
D gene: -; J gene: TRBJ2-3; V gene: TRBV9; CDR3 protein: CASSVDMSLDTQYF
D gene: -; J gene: TRBJ1-3; V gene: TRBV13; CDR3 protein: CASSVSPISAGGNTIYF
D gene: -; J gene: TRBJ2-5; V gene: TRBV6-2/TRBV6-3; CDR3 protein: CASSYTGGQETQYF
D gene: -; J gene: TRBJ1-2; V gene: TRBV9; CDR3 protein: CASSPEQGSNYGYTF
D gene: -; J gene: TRBJ2-3; V gene: TRBV5-1; CDR3 protein: CASSLRAGTDTQYF
D gene: -; J gene: TRBJ1-5; V gene: TRBV19; CDR3 protein: CASTPRGGSSEQPQHF
D gene: -; J gene: TRBJ2-1; V gene: TRBV6-1; CDR3 protein: CASSPLEVHNEQFF
D gene: TRBD2; J gene: TRBJ2-1; V gene: TRBV6-1; CDR3 protein: CASSGPPRTSGSYNEQFF
D gene: TRBD2; J gene: TRBJ2-1; V gene: TRBV6-2/TRBV6-3; CDR3 protein: CASSYPRLAGFENEQFF
D gene: TRBD2; J gene: TRBJ2-2; V gene: TRBV7-2; CDR3 protein: CASSSSGMPGELFF
D gene: -; J gene: TRBJ2-5; V gene: TRBV7-2; CDR3 protein: CASSFAGLQETQYF
D gene: TRBD1; J gene: TRBJ2-3; V gene: TRBV20-1; CDR3 protein: CSARAPGGTGGTDTQYF
D gene: -; J gene: TRBJ2-7; V gene: TRBV10-3; CDR3 protein: CAINTGQRSYEQYF
D gene: TRBD2; J gene: TRBJ2-2; V gene: TRBV28; CDR3 protein: CASIRDYNTGELFF
D gene: -; J gene: TRBJ2-5; V gene: TRBV12-3/TRBV12-4; CDR3 protein: CASSLGLGKDQETQYF
D gene: -; J gene: TRBJ2-7; V gene: TRBV6-2/TRBV6-3; CDR3 protein: CASKRQDSYEQYF
D gene: TRBD2; J gene: TRBJ2-2; V gene: TRBV19; CDR3 protein: CASSTRLAGRYTGELFF
D gene: TRBD1; J gene: TRBJ2-1; V gene: TRBV28; CDR3 protein: CASSSPTGRRNEQFF
D gene: TRBD2; J gene: TRBJ2-7; V gene: TRBV12-3/TRBV12-4; CDR3 protein: CASRRGGPYEQYF
D gene: -; J gene: TRBJ2-7; V gene: TRBV5-1; CDR3 protein: CASSLAGLGASYEQYF
D gene: -; J gene: TRBJ1-2; V gene: TRBV2; CDR3 protein: CASSDPQGANYGYTF
D gene: TRBD1; J gene: TRBJ1-5; V gene: TRBV28; CDR3 protein: CASSLPDRAVQPQHF
D gene: -; J gene: TRBJ2-7; V gene: TRBV9; CDR3 protein: CASSVASASSYEQYF
D gene: -; J gene: TRBJ1-2; V gene: TRBV6-1; CDR3 protein: CASSRQTANYGYTF
D gene: TRBD2; J gene: TRBJ2-3; V gene: TRBV7-3; CDR3 protein: CAGSSGLAGGDTQYF
D gene: TRBD2; J gene: TRBJ2-7; V gene: TRBV7-8; CDR3 protein: CASSWTSGPYEQYF
D gene: TRBD1; J gene: TRBJ2-1; V gene: TRBV19; CDR3 protein: CASKTGQGFYNEQFF